Following are 18 T cell receptor beta chains from one sample sequenced in a study of blood T cells in healthy people across ages (dated by TCRdb to between 2014 and 2016). Library preparation used 5' RACE. Instrument used: Illumina HiSeq 2500. A second about 7 to 11 cycle PCR used a sample-barcoded 5' primer and a J-beta primer mix. Clones were called with MiXCR by TCRdb after fastp trimmed the public reads at Q25, and only in-frame beta chains were retained. Every distinct CDR3 protein forms one entry, paired with its most common genes and DNA. For this sample the table gives around 790,000 distinct CDR3 sequences, of which around 43% were detected only once. The top ten clonotypes cover approximately 19% of the sample. Sequences were obtained from blood. The receptors stem from a man aged 55 to 70 in good health.

The CDR3 sequence is CASSYGMEGEQFF. As DNA, the CDR3 is TGTGCCAGCAGTTACGGTATGGAGGGTGAGCAGTTCTTC. This chain links TRBV6-2 or TRBV6-3 with TRBJ2-1, with TRBD2 as a possible D gene (6 bases). Germline V gene sequence: CDR1 MNHEY, CDR2 SVGEGT. The CDR3 has 13 amino acids. Between the trimmed V and J ends, which lost 2 bases and 9 bases, there was a span of 11 bases.

This chain joins TRBV7-3 and TRBJ2-7; 7 bases are a match to TRBD1. Germline-derived CDR1 and CDR2 are SGHTA and FQGTGA. This CDR3 comprises 16 residues. The junction had 9 bases not matched to a gene; V was cut back by 2 bases and J by 2 bases. The CDR3 nucleotides are TGTGCCAGCAGCTTACCTTCGGACAGGCCACCCTACGAGCAGTACTTC. The encoded protein is CASSLPSDRPPYEQYF. Full variable domain (outside the CDR3, taken from reference TRBV7-3 and TRBJ2-7): GAGVSQTPSNKVTEKGKYVELRCDPISGHTALYWYRQSLGQGPEFLIYFQGTGAADDSGLPNDRFFAVRPEGSVSTLKIQRTERGDSAVYLCASSLPSDRPPYEQYFGPGTRLTVT.

This clonotype has only a few counts. The chain joins TRBV25-1 to TRBJ2-1; no clear D gene. Germline V gene lookup returns CDR1 MGHDK and CDR2 SYGVNS. This CDR3 is built from 14 residues. V shed 4 bases and J shed 1 base, with 8 bases lying between them. The CDR3: CASSADTSYNEQFF. The CDR3 DNA reads as TGTGCCAGCAGTGCCGACACATCCTACAATGAGCAGTTCTTC.

This clonotype was counted only a few times. This chain joins TRBV15 and TRBJ2-5; D may match TRBD1 or TRBD2 (5 bases each). The CDR3 contains 17 residues. The V gene lost 0 bases and the J gene lost 5 bases, with 19 bases spanning the gap. Germline V gives CDR1 LNHNV, CDR2 YYDKDF (reference sequence). In nucleotides, the CDR3 is TGTGCCACCAGCAGAGATATCCTCTGGGGGTATGAGGAGACCCAGTACTTC. This translates into CATSRDILWGYEETQYF.

The chain carries TRBV29-1 and TRBJ2-1; no reliable D call. Trimming cost V 5 bases and J 0 bases, with 8 bases left between them. The CDR3 sequence is 13 residues long. Germline V CDR1 and CDR2: SQVTM, ANQGSEA. The CDR3 protein is CSVPVGSYNEQFF. The CDR3 DNA reads TGCAGCGTTCCTGTAGGCTCCTACAATGAGCAGTTCTTC.

The rearrangement joins TRBV5-1 to TRBJ1-4, with D possibly TRBD1 on 6 matching bases. The CDR3 covers 15 residues. The V and J ends lost 0 bases and 7 bases respectively, with 13 bases between them. The germline V gene has CDR1 SGHRS and CDR2 YFSETQ. This chain's CDR3 is CASSLAGGRTEKLFF. The CDR3 region has the DNA TGCGCCAGCAGCTTGGCTGGGGGCAGAACTGAAAAACTGTTTTTT.

This chain uses TRBV5-5 with TRBJ2-7; D unresolved. Trimming pared 2 bases from V and 9 bases from J, leaving 15 bases between. Germline CDR1 reads SGHKS; CDR2 reads YYEKEE (reference sequence). This CDR3 spans 13 amino acids. The CDR3 here is CASSFQALRGQYF. CDR3 nucleotide sequence: TGTGCCAGCAGCTTTCAGGCGCTACGCGGGCAGTACTTC.

This clonotype was picked up a small number of times. The V gene is TRBV29-1, the J gene TRBJ2-3, with TRBD1 matching over 11 bases. Germline V CDR1 and CDR2: SQVTM, ANQGSEA. Trimming at V came to 6 bases and at J to 3 bases, leaving 8 bases not matched to a gene. The CDR3 has 15 residues. CDR3 DNA sequence: TGCAGCGTCACCGGGACAGGGGGAGGGACAGATACGCAGTATTTT. The encoded protein is CSVTGTGGGTDTQYF.

The chain couples TRBV30 to TRBJ2-6, with 9 bases that match TRBD1. The CDR3 loop spans 14 amino acids. The J segment lost 8 bases and the V segment lost 7 bases, leaving 9 bases of the junction unmatched. Germline V gene data show CDR1 as GTSNPN and CDR2 as SVGIG (reference sequence). CDR3 amino acids: CASHLGTGTNVLTF. CDR3 DNA: TGTGCCTCCCACCTAGGGACAGGGACCAACGTCCTGACTTTC. The full variable domain, completed using reference TRBV30 and TRBJ2-6, is SQTIHQWPATLVQPVGSPLSLECTVEGTSNPNLYWYRQAAGRGLQLLFYSVGIGQISSEVPQNLSASRPQDRQFILSSKKLLLSDSGFYLCASHLGTGTNVLTFGAGSRLTVL.

This clonotype came up a few times. This rearrangement joins TRBV11-2 to TRBJ2-2, with D tentatively TRBD2 (5 bases). CDR1 is SGHAT, CDR2 FQNNGV, per germline. CDR3 length equals 15 residues. V lost 3 bases, J lost 2 bases, and 10 bases lay in between. This CDR3 is CASSFQSGNTGELFF. CDR3 DNA: TGTGCCAGCAGCTTCCAGAGCGGTAACACCGGGGAGCTGTTTTTT.

The sample holds a few counts of this clonotype. This chain uses TRBV15 with TRBJ2-1; 7 bases line up with TRBD2. J gave up 2 bases and V 0 bases, and 4 bases lay outside the gene matches. The CDR3 runs 16 residues. Looked up from germline, CDR1 is LNHNV and CDR2 is YYDKDF (reference sequence). CDR3: CATSRDLSGAYNEQFF. CDR3 sequence (DNA): TGTGCCACCAGCAGAGATCTCAGCGGGGCCTACAATGAGCAGTTCTTC.

The chain joins TRBV6-4 to TRBJ1-1, with TRBD1 as a possible D gene (5 bases). Deletions cut 0 bases from V and 3 bases from J, with 11 bases between. The CDR3 length is 15 residues. In germline, CDR1 is MRHNA, CDR2 SNTAGT. The CDR3 DNA reads TGTGCCAGCAGTGACTCGACGGGGGGATACACTGAAGCTTTCTTT. The encoded protein is CASSDSTGGYTEAFF.

V is TRBV4-3 and J is TRBJ1-4; 7 bases fit TRBD1. This CDR3 has 14 amino acids. Germline CDR1 and CDR2: LGHNA and YSLEER. V was pared by 4 bases and J by 6 bases, with 5 bases of the junction left unmatched. The DNA of the CDR3 is TGCGCCAGCAGCCGTCAGGGGGTGGATGAAAAACTGTTTTTT. Its translation is CASSRQGVDEKLFF.

This clonotype has a handful of counts. The chain links TRBV7-3 to TRBJ2-7, with D unclear. CDR3 length: 13 residues. Germline lookup yields CDR1 SGHTA and CDR2 FQGTGA. V was trimmed by 1 base and J by 6 bases, leaving 10 bases between them. Here the CDR3 reads CASSLNRGGEQYF. The CDR3 nucleotides are TGTGCCAGCAGCTTAAATCGTGGTGGCGAGCAGTACTTC.

This rearrangement joins TRBV4-3 to TRBJ2-1; no definite D call. Germline V gene data show CDR1 as LGHNA and CDR2 as YSLEER. This CDR3 comprises 17 residues. V was trimmed by 0 bases and J by 0 bases, leaving 12 bases between them. CDR3 region: CASSQDRSVGSYNEQFF. The CDR3 nucleotides read TGCGCCAGCAGCCAAGATCGGAGTGTGGGCTCCTACAATGAGCAGTTCTTC.

Note on this clonotype: A much bigger clone sits one base away, suggesting this may be a read error. J is TRBJ2-1 and V is TRBV2; perhaps TRBD1 as D (6 bases). Trimming took off 5 bases at V and 6 bases at J, with 17 bases between the two ends. This CDR3 has 15 amino acids. Germline CDR1 reads SNHLY; CDR2 reads FYNNEI. The CDR3 loop is CASSSGRRQANEQFF. CDR3 bases: TGTGCCAGCAGTTCGGGGCGCAGACAGGCCAATGAGCAGTTCTTC.

This clonotype came up a few times. The chain carries TRBV2 and TRBJ1-2; D is uncertain. The CDR3 has 13 residues. Trimming cost V 3 bases and J 8 bases, with 13 bases left between them. The germline V gene has CDR1 SNHLY and CDR2 FYNNEI. The CDR3 protein is CASSDLSLGGYTF. The CDR3 region has the DNA TGTGCCAGCAGTGATCTATCCCTCGGCGGCTACACCTTC.

This clonotype was found many times. V gene TRBV11-2 combines with J gene TRBJ1-2; D not resolved. Trimming stripped 4 bases from V and 8 bases from J, with 11 bases between. The CDR3 has 12 residues. Germline V lookup: CDR1 SGHAT, CDR2 FQNNGV. The CDR3 DNA is TGTGCCAGCAGCTCAAGTTGGCGGGGCTACACCTTC. It is translated as CASSSSWRGYTF.